This T cell receptor (beta chain) was recorded in a study of blood T cell repertoires in COVID-19. Study-level information: The United States, Italy and Spain provided the acute and convalescent COVID-19 samples. T cells, B-cell-depleted T cells, or PBMCs provided the cDNA or gDNA that served as material.

V was trimmed by 1 base and J by 0 bases, leaving 12 bases between them. CDR3 size: 16 residues. Per germline, CDR1 ENHRY and CDR2 SYGVKD. Authors' methods: Nucleated cell number was recorded as an estimate derived from reference gene primer amplification. Repertoires were generated with immunoSEQ multiplex PCR, while TCRdb's copy carries only in-frame clones and drops some. D and trimming come from the DNA, and the V and J calls and clone size come from that table. The sample lists over 30,000 clones, roughly 90% occurring once. The source of this sequence is a man aged 70 or older with acute or convalescent COVID-19. Sequencing input: peripheral blood. The rearrangement joins TRBV10-3 to TRBJ1-2; TRBD1 might be the D (5 bases). CDR3 nucleotide sequence: TGTGCCATCAGTGAGTATAAGGACAATTCTAACTATGGCTACACCTTC. Amino acid sequence: CAISEYKDNSNYGYTF.